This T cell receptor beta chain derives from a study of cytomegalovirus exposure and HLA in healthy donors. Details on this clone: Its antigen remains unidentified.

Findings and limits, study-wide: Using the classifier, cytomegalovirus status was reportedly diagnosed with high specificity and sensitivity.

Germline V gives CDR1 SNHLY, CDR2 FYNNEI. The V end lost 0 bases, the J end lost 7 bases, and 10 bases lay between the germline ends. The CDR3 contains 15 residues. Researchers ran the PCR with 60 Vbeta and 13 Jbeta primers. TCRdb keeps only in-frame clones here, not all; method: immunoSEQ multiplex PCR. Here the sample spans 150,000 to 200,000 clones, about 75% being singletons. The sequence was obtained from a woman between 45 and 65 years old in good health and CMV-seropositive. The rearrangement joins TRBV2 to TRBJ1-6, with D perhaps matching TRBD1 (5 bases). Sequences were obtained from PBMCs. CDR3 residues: CASSEAVGGNSPLHF. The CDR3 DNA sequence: TGTGCCAGCAGTGAAGCTGTCGGGGGAAATTCACCCCTCCACTTT. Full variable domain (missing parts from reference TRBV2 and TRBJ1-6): EPEVTQTPSHQVTQMGQEVILRCVPISNHLYFYWYRQILGQKVEFLVSFYNNEISEKSEIFDDQFSVERPDGSNFTLKIRSTKLEDSAMYFCASSEAVGGNSPLHFGNGTRLTVT.